These 13 T cell receptor beta chains came from one sample sequenced in a study of T cell responses to AZD1222 COVID-19 vaccine. Data came from immunoSEQ multiplex PCR; TCRdb stores just in-frame clones and leaves some out. The sample yields some 180,000 clones, roughly 85% seen once. The sample in question was peripheral blood, obtained 28 days after the second AZD1222 dose. The receptors come from an adult who received the AZD1222 COVID-19 vaccine.

The chain joins TRBV6-5 to TRBJ1-1; D unclear. Trimming took off 11 bases at V and 4 bases at J, with 14 bases between the two ends. Germline V gene lookup returns CDR1 MNHEY and CDR2 SVGAGI. The CDR3 is 12 residues long. CDR3: CASGGLGTEAFF. In DNA form, the CDR3 reads TGTGCCTCGGGAGGGCTCGGCACTGAAGCTTTCTTT.

The rearrangement uses TRBV6-5 and TRBJ1-5; D gene ambiguous. Trimming pared 3 bases from V and 7 bases from J, leaving 10 bases between. This CDR3 has 13 amino acids. Germline V gene sequence: CDR1 MNHEY, CDR2 SVGAGI. CDR3 amino acids: CASSYRQNQPQHF. The DNA for the CDR3 is TGTGCCAGCAGTTATCGTCAGAACCAGCCCCAGCATTTT.

This clone has only one observation. This sequence joins TRBV25-1 and TRBJ1-3, with no clear D. Trimming cost V 6 bases and J 8 bases, with 14 bases left between them. The CDR3 contains 13 residues. Germline V CDR1 and CDR2: MGHDK, SYGVNS. CDR3 sequence (DNA): TGTGCCAGCAGCGTGAGTCACAGTGACACCATATATTTT. It codes for CASSVSHSDTIYF. The variable domain in full, with the rest retrieved from reference TRBV25-1 and TRBJ1-3, is EADIYQTPRYLVIGTGKKITLECSQTMGHDKMYWYQQDPGMELHLIHYSYGVNSTEKGDLSSESTVSRIRTEHFPLTLESARPSHTSQYLCASSVSHSDTIYFGEGSWLTVV.

The gene calls are TRBV6-4 and TRBJ1-4; TRBD1 is a possible D gene (5 bases). The CDR3 sequence is 17 residues long. Trimming shortened V by 2 bases and J by 5 bases, and 18 bases separated the two germline ends. Looked up from germline, CDR1 is MRHNA and CDR2 is SNTAGT. The CDR3 protein is CASSDHIGGKRNEKLFF. CDR3 bases: TGTGCCAGCAGTGACCACATCGGGGGAAAGAGGAATGAAAAACTGTTTTTT.

The gene calls are TRBV2 and TRBJ1-5; the D is unclear. V was cut by 9 bases and J by 2 bases, with 14 bases left in between. CDR3 size: 14 residues. Per the germline V gene, CDR1 is SNHLY and CDR2 is FYNNEI. Here the CDR3 DNA reads TGTGCCAGTAGGACCCTTCGAGGCAATCAGCCCCAGCATTTT. It specifies CASRTLRGNQPQHF.

V gene TRBV29-1 combines with J gene TRBJ2-7, with D perhaps TRBD1 (5 bases). Trimming removed 0 bases from V and 3 bases from J, with 9 bases in between. The CDR3 consists of 13 residues. Per germline, CDR1 SQVTM and CDR2 ANQGSEA. The CDR3 here is CSVEDSDSYEQYF. CDR3 nucleotide sequence: TGCAGCGTTGAAGACTCAGACAGCTACGAGCAGTACTTC.

The rearrangement uses TRBV6-5 and TRBJ2-7; a weak D match, TRBD1 (6 bases). Trimming shortened V by 1 base and J by 0 bases, and 10 bases separated the two germline ends. CDR1 MNHEY and CDR2 SVGAGI come from the germline V gene. The CDR3 has 15 amino acids. CDR3 nucleotide sequence: TGTGCCAGCAGTTACTACCCAGGGGCCTCCTACGAGCAGTACTTC. It encodes CASSYYPGASYEQYF.

The gene calls are TRBV11-3 and TRBJ2-3; D tentatively reads TRBD1 or TRBD2 (5 bases each). The CDR3 length is 17 residues. The V gene's germline CDR1 is SGHNT and CDR2 YENEEA. Trimming removed 1 base at V and 6 bases at J, with 20 bases between. The CDR3 sequence: CASSLGSGTKFPDTQYF. CDR3 DNA sequence: TGTGCCAGCAGCTTAGGTTCCGGGACGAAGTTCCCCGATACGCAGTATTTT.

This clone was counted between two and nine times. This chain connects TRBV9 to TRBJ2-2; D call uncertain. Per the germline V gene, CDR1 is SGDLS and CDR2 is YYNGEE. The CDR3 length is 15 residues. V was clipped by 0 bases and J by 3 bases, with 9 bases between them. CDR3 amino acids: CASSVGGGDTGELFF. Here the CDR3 DNA reads TGTGCCAGCAGCGTAGGAGGCGGAGACACCGGGGAGCTGTTTTTT.

The chain employs TRBV6-5 and TRBJ1-2; TRBD1 aligns across 7 bases. V trimming: 6 bases; J trimming: 8 bases; junction bases outside the gene matches: 15. The CDR3 is 15 residues long. CDR1 and CDR2 from the germline V gene are MNHEY and SVGAGI. The CDR3 DNA reads TGTGCCAGCAGAGCCCCGCTACAGGGGAACGAGGGCTACACCTTC. Translated, it gives CASRAPLQGNEGYTF.

This chain links TRBV7-2 with TRBJ2-1, with TRBD2 matching over 7 bases. Germline trimming cut 5 bases from V and 7 bases from J; bases unmatched to any gene: 8. Germline V gene data show CDR1 as SGHTA and CDR2 as FQGNSA. This CDR3 has 14 amino acids. CDR3 loop: CASSRDYLQNEQFF. In DNA form, the CDR3 reads TGTGCCAGCAGCCGGGACTACCTCCAGAATGAGCAGTTCTTC. The complete variable domain, with remaining parts taken from reference TRBV7-2 and TRBJ2-1, reads GAGVSQSPSNKVTEKGKDVELRCDPISGHTALYWYRQSLGQGLEFLIYFQGNSAPDKSGLPSDRFSAERTGGSVSTLTIQRTQQEDSAVYLCASSRDYLQNEQFFGPGTRLTVL.

The CDR3 reads CASSPSNAPWGRYLREQYF. In DNA, the CDR3 is TGTGCCAGCAGCCCAAGCAATGCCCCTTGGGGACGGTATCTACGAGAGCAGTACTTC. The chain couples TRBV9 to TRBJ2-7; D might be TRBD1 or TRBD2, each matching 5 bases. V was shortened by 4 bases and J by 7 bases, with 33 bases between the two germline ends. Germline assignment: CDR1 SGDLS and CDR2 YYNGEE. The CDR3 consists of 19 residues. Using reference TRBV9 and TRBJ2-7 for the parts outside the CDR3, the full variable domain is DSGVTQTPKHLITATGQRVTLRCSPRSGDLSVYWYQQSLDQGLQFLIQYYNGEERAKGNILERFSAQQFPDLHSELNLSSLELGDSALYFCASSPSNAPWGRYLREQYFGPGTRLTVT.

This sequence joins TRBV12-3 or TRBV12-4 and TRBJ2-7; possible D gene TRBD1, 6 bases. Trimming cost V 3 bases and J 4 bases, with 10 bases left between them. This CDR3 is built from 13 residues. The CDR3 is CASSLSTGYEQYF. The DNA for the CDR3 is TGTGCCAGCAGTTTGTCTACAGGGTACGAGCAGTACTTC.